This T cell receptor beta chain is drawn from a study of blood T cell repertoires in COVID-19. Study-level background: Researchers got acute and convalescent COVID-19 samples from the United States, Italy and Spain. Nucleic acid was either cDNA or gDNA, and it came from T cells, B-cell-depleted T cells, or PBMCs.

Methods used by the authors: The authors estimated nucleated cell counts from reference gene primer amplification. Here immunoSEQ multiplex PCR was the method, and the copy in TCRdb shows in-frame clones only, minus some. Clone size and the V and J calls come from that table; the DNA yielded D and trimming. Here the sample spans about 240,000 clones, about 83% being singletons. This CDR3 is 15 amino acids long. The germline CDR1 and CDR2 sequences are MDHEN and SYDVKM. V shed 6 bases, J shed 4 bases, and the junction held 9 bases outside the gene matches. What was sequenced was peripheral blood. The chain combines TRBV28 with TRBJ1-2, with TRBD1 matching over 9 bases. The TCR originated in a human donor in a cohort sampled during active COVID-19. CDR3: CASSPTGQGFYGYTF. For the CDR3, the DNA is TGTGCCAGCAGCCCTACGGGACAGGGCTTCTATGGCTACACCTTC.